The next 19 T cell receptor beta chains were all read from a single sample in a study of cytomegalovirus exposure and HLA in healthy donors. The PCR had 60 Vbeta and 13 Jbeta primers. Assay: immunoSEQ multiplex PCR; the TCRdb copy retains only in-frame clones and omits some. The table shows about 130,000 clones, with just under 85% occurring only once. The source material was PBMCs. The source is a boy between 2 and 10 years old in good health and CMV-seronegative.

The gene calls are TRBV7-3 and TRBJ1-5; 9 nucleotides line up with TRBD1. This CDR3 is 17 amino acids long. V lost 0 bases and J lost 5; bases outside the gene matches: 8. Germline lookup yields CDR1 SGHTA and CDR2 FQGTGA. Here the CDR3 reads CASSLTLYRGRDQPQHF. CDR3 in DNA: TGTGCCAGCAGCTTAACGTTGTACAGGGGGCGCGATCAGCCCCAGCATTTT.

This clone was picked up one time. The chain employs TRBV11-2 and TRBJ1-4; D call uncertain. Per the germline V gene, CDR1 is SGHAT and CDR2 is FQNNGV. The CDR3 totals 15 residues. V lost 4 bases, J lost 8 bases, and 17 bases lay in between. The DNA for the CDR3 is TGTGCCAGCAGCTCCCCCGGGAAGGATTGGGAAAAACTGTTTTTT. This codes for CASSSPGKDWEKLFF.

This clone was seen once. CDR3 in DNA: TGTGCCACCTCAACAGGGGTTAGGGAAAAACTGTTTTTT. Its translation is CATSTGVREKLFF. The chain recombines TRBV15 with TRBJ1-4, with 7 bases lining up with TRBD1. Germline V gene data show CDR1 as LNHNV and CDR2 as YYDKDF (reference sequence). The CDR3 contains 13 residues. Trimming took 8 bases from V and 8 from J; bases not matched to a gene: 8.

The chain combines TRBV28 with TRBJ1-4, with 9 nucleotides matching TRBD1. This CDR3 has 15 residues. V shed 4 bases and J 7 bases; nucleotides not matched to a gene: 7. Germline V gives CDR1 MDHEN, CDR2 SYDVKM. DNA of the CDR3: TGTGCCAGCAGTTCCCCTGGACAGGGGTTTGAAAAACTGTTTTTT. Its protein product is CASSSPGQGFEKLFF.

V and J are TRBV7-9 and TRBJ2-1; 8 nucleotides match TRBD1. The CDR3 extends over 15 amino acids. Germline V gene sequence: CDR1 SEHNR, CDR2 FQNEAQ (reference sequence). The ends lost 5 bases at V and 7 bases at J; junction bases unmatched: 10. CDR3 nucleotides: TGTGCCAGCAGCCTCAGGGGGCGAAGTGATAATGAGCAGTTCTTC. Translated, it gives CASSLRGRSDNEQFF.

The DNA of the CDR3 is TGCGCCAGCAACGAGCGGGGGCCGAACACCGGGGAGCTGTTTTTT. Translating it yields CASNERGPNTGELFF. The V gene is TRBV4-3, the J gene TRBJ2-2, with 8 positions matching TRBD2. After removal of 7 bases from V and 0 bases from J, the junction contained 4 bases not matched to a gene. Per the germline V gene, CDR1 is LGHNA and CDR2 is YSLEER. The length of the CDR3 is 15 residues.

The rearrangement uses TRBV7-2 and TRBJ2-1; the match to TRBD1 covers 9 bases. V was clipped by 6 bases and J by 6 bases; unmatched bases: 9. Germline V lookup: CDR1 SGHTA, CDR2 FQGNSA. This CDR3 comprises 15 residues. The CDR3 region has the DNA TGTGCCAGCAGGTTAACCGGGACAGGGTTCAATGAGCAGTTCTTC. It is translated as CASRLTGTGFNEQFF.

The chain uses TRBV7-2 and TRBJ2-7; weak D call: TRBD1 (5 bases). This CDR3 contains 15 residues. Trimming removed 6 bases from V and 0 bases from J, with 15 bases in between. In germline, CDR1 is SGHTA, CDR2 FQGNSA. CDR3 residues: CASSPGHDSSYEQYF. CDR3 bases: TGTGCCAGCAGTCCCGGACACGATTCCTCCTACGAGCAGTACTTC.

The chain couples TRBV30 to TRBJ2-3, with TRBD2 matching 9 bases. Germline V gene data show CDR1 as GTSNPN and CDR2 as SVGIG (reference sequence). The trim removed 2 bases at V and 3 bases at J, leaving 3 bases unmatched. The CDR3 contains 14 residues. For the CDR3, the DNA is TGTGCCTGGAGTTCGGCGGGAGGGACAGATACGCAGTATTTT. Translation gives CAWSSAGGTDTQYF.

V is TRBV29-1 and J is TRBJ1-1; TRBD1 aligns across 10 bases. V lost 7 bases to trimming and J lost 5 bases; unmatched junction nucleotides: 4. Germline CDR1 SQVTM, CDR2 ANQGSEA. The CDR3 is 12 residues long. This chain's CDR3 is CSAGTGETEAFF. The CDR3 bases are TGCAGCGCTGGGACAGGGGAAACTGAAGCTTTCTTT. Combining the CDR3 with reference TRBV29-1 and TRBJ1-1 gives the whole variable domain SAVISQKPSRDICQRGTSLTIQCQVDSQVTMMFWYRQQPGQSLTLIATANQGSEATYESGFVIDKFPISRPNLTFSTLTVSNMSPEDSSIYLCSAGTGETEAFFGQGTRLTVV.

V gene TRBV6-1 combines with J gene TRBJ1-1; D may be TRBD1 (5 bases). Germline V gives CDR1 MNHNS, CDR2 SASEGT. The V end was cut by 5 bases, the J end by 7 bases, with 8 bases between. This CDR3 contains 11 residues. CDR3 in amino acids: CASSYGGEAFF. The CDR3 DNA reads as TGTGCCAGCAGTTACGGGGGTGAAGCTTTCTTT.

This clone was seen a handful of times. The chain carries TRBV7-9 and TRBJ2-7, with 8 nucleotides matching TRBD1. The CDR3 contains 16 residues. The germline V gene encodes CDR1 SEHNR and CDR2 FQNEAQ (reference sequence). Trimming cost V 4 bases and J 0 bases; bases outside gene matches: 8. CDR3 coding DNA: TGTGCCAGCAGCTCGACGACAGGGGAACCCTCCTACGAGCAGTACTTC. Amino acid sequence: CASSSTTGEPSYEQYF.

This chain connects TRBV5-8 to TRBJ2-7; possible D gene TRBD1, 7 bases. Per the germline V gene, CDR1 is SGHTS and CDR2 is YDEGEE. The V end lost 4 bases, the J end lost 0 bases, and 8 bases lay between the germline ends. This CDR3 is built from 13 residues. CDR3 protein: CASSQGGSYEQYF. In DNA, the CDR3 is TGTGCCAGCAGCCAGGGGGGCTCCTACGAGCAGTACTTC.

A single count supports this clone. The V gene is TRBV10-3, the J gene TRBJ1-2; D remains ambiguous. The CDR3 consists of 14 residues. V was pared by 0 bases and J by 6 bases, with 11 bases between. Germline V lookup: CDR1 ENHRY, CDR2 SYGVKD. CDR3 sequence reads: CAISESGTVDGYTF. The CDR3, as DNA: TGTGCCATCAGTGAGTCTGGAACAGTGGATGGCTACACCTTC.

CDR3 in DNA: TGTGCCAGCAGCGTAGACAGGAACTATGGCTACACCTTC. Its translation is CASSVDRNYGYTF. J is TRBJ1-2 and V is TRBV9, with a tentative D call TRBD1 (5 bases). Germline V gene lookup returns CDR1 SGDLS and CDR2 YYNGEE. This CDR3 contains 13 residues. V lost 0 bases and J lost 2, with 5 bases in between. The whole variable domain, remainder taken from reference TRBV9 and TRBJ1-2, is DSGVTQTPKHLITATGQRVTLRCSPRSGDLSVYWYQQSLDQGLQFLIQYYNGEERAKGNILERFSAQQFPDLHSELNLSSLELGDSALYFCASSVDRNYGYTFGSGTRLTVV.

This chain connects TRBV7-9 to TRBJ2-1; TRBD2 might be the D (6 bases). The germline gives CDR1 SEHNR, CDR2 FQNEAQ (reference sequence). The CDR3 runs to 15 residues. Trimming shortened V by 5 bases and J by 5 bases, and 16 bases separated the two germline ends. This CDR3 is CASSPGAPTHNEQFF. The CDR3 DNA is TGTGCCAGCAGCCCGGGAGCCCCGACGCACAATGAGCAGTTCTTC.

CDR3 in amino acids: CAIRGTGGRSGANVLTF. The CDR3 nucleotides are TGTGCCATCAGGGGAACAGGGGGCAGGTCTGGGGCCAACGTCCTGACTTTC. This chain uses TRBV10-3 with TRBJ2-6; 9 positions match TRBD1. CDR3 length equals 17 residues. Per the germline V gene, CDR1 is ENHRY and CDR2 is SYGVKD. V shed 6 bases and J 1 base; nucleotides not matched to a gene: 7.

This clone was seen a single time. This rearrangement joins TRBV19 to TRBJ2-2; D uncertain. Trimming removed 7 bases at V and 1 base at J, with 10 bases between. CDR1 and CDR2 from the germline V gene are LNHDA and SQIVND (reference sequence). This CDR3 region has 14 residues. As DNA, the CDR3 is TGTGCCAGTAAAGCACGGAGGAACACCGGGGAGCTGTTTTTT. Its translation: CASKARRNTGELFF.

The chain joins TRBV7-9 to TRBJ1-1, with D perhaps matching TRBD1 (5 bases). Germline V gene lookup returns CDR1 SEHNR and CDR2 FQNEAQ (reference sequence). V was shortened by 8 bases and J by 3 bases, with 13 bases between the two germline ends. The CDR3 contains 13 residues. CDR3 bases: TGTGCCAGCTCACTGGGAGGGGACACTGAAGCTTTCTTT. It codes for CASSLGGDTEAFF.